The clone carrying this T cell receptor beta chain was seen a handful of times. Its target is unknown. The data were taken from a study of shared clonotypes between healthy human individuals. Looking at the study overall: For every donor, three CD4 naive, three CD4 memory, two CD8 naive and one CD8 memory plates were used.

Sorted subsets were amplified in replicate PCRs using 200 to 250 ng DNA, approximately 30,000 T cell genomes. Libraries were prepared by immunoSEQ multiplex PCR; TCRdb keeps only in-frame clonotypes and omits some of them. Among about 2.3 million clones listed, about nine tenths were seen once. With 6 bases clipped from V and 5 bases from J, the junction kept 8 bases outside the gene matches. CDR3 size: 14 residues. Germline assignment: CDR1 WSHSY and CDR2 SAAADI. Notes on the study in general: Lower generation probabilities were found for non-shared clonotypes than for those shared by all four donors.

The receptor comes from a man between 18 and 29 years old in good health. Some clones in this sample may be carry-over from other donors' samples. The genes are TRBV10-2 and TRBJ1-2; 8 bases align to TRBD1. The sequencing sample was made of naive CD4+ T cells from PBMCs. Subset indicated: CD45RA+ positively selected. The CDR3 DNA reads as TGCGCCAGCAGCACCGGGACAGGCATGTATGGCTACACCTTC. Protein: CASSTGTGMYGYTF.